This TCR beta chain was recorded in a study of beta chain features in type 1 diabetes. Study information: There was similarity between patients and healthy donors in age, gender and cell yields. Sorted cells, about 98,000,000 in number, were examined across all samples.

From germline, CDR1 is SNHLY and CDR2 FYNNEI. V shed 6 bases and J shed 1 base, with 13 bases lying between them. The CDR3 is made up of 15 amino acids. Reverse transcribing all isolated RNA meant expressed TCRB transcripts were sequenced. Reads from naive, central memory and regulatory T cell samples averaged roughly 3.8 million. The protocol was immunoSEQ multiplex PCR, while the TCRdb copy is restricted to in-frame clones and leaves out a portion. This table has about 160,000 clones, 6.5% to 10% appearing once. Findings of the study overall: Significant though moderate, a shortening of TCRB CDR3s appeared in all four CD4+ subsets of Type 1 diabetes patients. A possible short-template PCR bias applies equally to patients and controls.

The sample holds a few counts of this clone. The antigen remains undetermined. The sequencing input was central memory CD4+ T cells from blood. The V call is TRBV2, the J call TRBJ1-5; no definite D call. The TCR sequence derives from a woman aged 18-29 years with type 1 diabetes. The DNA of the CDR3 is TGTGCCAGCAGATGGGCCCAGCAGAGCAATCAGCCCCAGCATTTT. It translates to CASRWAQQSNQPQHF.